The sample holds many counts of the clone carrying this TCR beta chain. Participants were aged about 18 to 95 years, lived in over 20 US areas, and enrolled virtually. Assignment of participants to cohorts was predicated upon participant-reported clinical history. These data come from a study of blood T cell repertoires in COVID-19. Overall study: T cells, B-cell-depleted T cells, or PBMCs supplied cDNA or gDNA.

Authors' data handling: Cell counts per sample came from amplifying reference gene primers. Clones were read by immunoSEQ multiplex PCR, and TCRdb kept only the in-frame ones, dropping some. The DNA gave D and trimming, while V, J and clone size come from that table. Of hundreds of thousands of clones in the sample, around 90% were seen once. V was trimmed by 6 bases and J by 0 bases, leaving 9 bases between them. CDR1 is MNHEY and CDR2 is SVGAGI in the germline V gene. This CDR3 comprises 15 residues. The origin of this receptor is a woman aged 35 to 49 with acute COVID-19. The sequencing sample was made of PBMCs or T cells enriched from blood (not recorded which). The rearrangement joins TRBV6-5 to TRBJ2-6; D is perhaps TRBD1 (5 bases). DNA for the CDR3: TGTGCCAGCAGCCGCGACAGCTCTGGGGCCAACGTCCTGACTTTC. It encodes CASSRDSSGANVLTF.